This TCR beta chain was identified during a study of cytomegalovirus exposure and HLA in healthy donors. The study, taken as a whole, reports: In a later analysis, TCR beta V- and J-gene trimming was associated with a missense DCLRE1C variant.

Worth noting for this clone: What it binds is unknown.

The CDR3 consists of 16 residues. Germline CDR1 is MNHEY and CDR2 is SVGAGI. V lost 4 bases, J lost 7 bases, and 23 bases lay in between. The primer mix had 60 Vbeta and 13 Jbeta primers. Sequencing was performed with immunoSEQ multiplex PCR; in TCRdb, only in-frame clones are kept and a portion is missing. The sample lists roughly 120,000 clones, 74% occurring once. Sequences were obtained from PBMCs. The chain is built from TRBV6-5 and TRBJ2-7; possible D gene TRBD1, 6 bases. The TCR sequence derives from a woman in her 50s in good health and CMV-seropositive. Written as DNA, the CDR3 is TGTGCCAGCAGTTCTCGGCCGGGGAACAGGGCGGCGGAGCAGTACTTC. This translates into CASSSRPGNRAAEQYF.